The entry below describes one T cell receptor beta chain. Sequencing was performed with immunoSEQ multiplex PCR; in TCRdb, only in-frame clones are kept and a portion is missing. The profile covers under 300,000 clones, with around 87% appearing a single time and under 2.5% taken by the ten largest. These data come from a study of blood T cell repertoires in COVID-19. The ends were cut back, 3 bases at V and 13 bases at J, with 15 bases in the middle. This CDR3 comprises 12 residues. The study recruited people aged roughly 18 to 95 years across more than 20 US areas. Recovered status in Cohort 3 required two negative PCRs, clearance, or symptom resolution.

The gene calls are TRBV12-3 or TRBV12-4 and TRBJ1-2, with D possibly being TRBD1 (6 bases). Sequencing input: PBMCs or T cells enriched from blood (not recorded which). The source of this sequence is a woman under 30 who had recovered from COVID-19. CDR3 nucleotides: TGTGCCAGCAGTTTTTTAAGTGGACAGTGCACCTTC. Encoded protein: CASSFLSGQCTF.